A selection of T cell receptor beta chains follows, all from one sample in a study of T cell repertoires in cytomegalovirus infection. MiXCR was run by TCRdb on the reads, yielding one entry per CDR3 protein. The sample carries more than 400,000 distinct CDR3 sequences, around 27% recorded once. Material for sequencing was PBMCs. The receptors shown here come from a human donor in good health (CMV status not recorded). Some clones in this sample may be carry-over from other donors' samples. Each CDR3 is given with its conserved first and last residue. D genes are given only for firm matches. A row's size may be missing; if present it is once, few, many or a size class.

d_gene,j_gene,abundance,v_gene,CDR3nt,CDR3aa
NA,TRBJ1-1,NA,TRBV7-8,TGTGCCAGCAGCTTAGATTCGACTGAAGCTTTCTTT,CASSLDSTEAFF
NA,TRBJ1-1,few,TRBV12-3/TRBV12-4,TGTGCCAGCAGTCACACTGACAGGAACACTGAAGCTTTCTTT,CASSHTDRNTEAFF
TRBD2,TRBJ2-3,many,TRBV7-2,TGTGCCAGCAGCTTGGCAAGCGGGAGCGGCACAGATACGCAGTATTTT,CASSLASGSGTDTQYF
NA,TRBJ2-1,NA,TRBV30,TGTGCCTGGAGTGTATCTACCGAGCAGTTCTTC,CAWSVSTEQFF
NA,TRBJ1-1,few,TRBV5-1,TGCGCCAGCAGCGGGGGGGCTGTCGGCACTGAAGCTTTCTTT,CASSGGAVGTEAFF
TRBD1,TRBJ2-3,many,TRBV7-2,TGTGCCAGCAGCTTAGGAGGGACAGGAGACACAGATACGCAGTATTTT,CASSLGGTGDTDTQYF
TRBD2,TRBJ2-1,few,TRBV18,TGTGCCAGCTCCCGAGCCCCTAGCGGAACTTACAATGAGCAGTTCTTC,CASSRAPSGTYNEQFF
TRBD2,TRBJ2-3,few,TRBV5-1,TGCGCCAGCAGCCTACAGCGGGAGGGCCTCACAGATACGCAGTATTTT,CASSLQREGLTDTQYF
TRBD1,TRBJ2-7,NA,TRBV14,TGTGCCAGCAGCCGAAAGGGGGCGAGACCCTACGAGCAGTACTTC,CASSRKGARPYEQYF
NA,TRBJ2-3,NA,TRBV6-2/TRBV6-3,TGTGCCAGCAAAGATCTTTTTCGGGGGCGCACAGATACGCAGTATTTT,CASKDLFRGRTDTQYF
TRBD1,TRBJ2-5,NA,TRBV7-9,TGTGCCAGCAGCTTAGTCGGACAGGGGGCAGGAGAGACCCAGTACTTC,CASSLVGQGAGETQYF
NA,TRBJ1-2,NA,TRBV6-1,TGTGCCAGCAGTCGGGCCCGCGGGCTCTCAGCTAACTATGGCTACACCTTC,CASSRARGLSANYGYTF
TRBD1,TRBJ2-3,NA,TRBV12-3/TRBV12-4,TGTGCCAGCAGTCCGGGACAGCGAACCACAGATACGCAGTATTTT,CASSPGQRTTDTQYF
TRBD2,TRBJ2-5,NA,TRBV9,TGTGCCAGCAGCTTCGGACTAGCGGGAGGCGGAGAGACCCAGTACTTC,CASSFGLAGGGETQYF
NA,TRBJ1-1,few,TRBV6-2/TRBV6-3,TGTGCCAGCAGTTACTCGAACAACCGGATGAACACTGAAGCTTTCTTT,CASSYSNNRMNTEAFF
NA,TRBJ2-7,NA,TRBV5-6,TGTGCCAGCAGCCAGGACTGGAGCTCCTACGAGCAGTACTTC,CASSQDWSSYEQYF
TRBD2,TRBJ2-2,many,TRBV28,TGTGCCAGCAGGCCGAATCCAGGACTAGCGGGAGGGTACACCGGGGAGCTGTTTTTT,CASRPNPGLAGGYTGELFF
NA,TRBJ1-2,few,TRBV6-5,TGTGCCAGCAAGAGGGGAGGGGATGGCTACACCTTC,CASKRGGDGYTF
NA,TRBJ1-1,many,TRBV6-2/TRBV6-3,TGTGCCAGCAGTTACTCCGGGACTACTGAAGCTTTCTTT,CASSYSGTTEAFF
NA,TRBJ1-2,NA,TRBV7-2,TGTGCCAGCAGCTTCGGAACCCCTCTGGGTGGCTACACCTTC,CASSFGTPLGGYTF